This T cell receptor (beta chain) was observed in a study of blood T cell repertoires in COVID-19. Turning to the study itself: Whether acute or convalescent, the COVID-19 samples came from the United States, Italy and Spain.

In the study's own analysis: Amplifying reference gene primers gave estimates of nucleated cell counts. Generated by immunoSEQ multiplex PCR, the TCRdb table keeps only in-frame clones and is missing some. Clonal size and the V and J genes are those of that table, whereas D and trimming came from the DNA. The sample lists about 88,000 clones, around nine tenths occurring once. In germline, CDR1 is LGHNA, CDR2 YNFKEQ. The V and J ends lost 8 bases and 3 bases respectively, with 14 bases between them. There are 14 residues in the CDR3. The receptor was isolated from a woman of 80 years or more with acute or convalescent COVID-19. This chain connects TRBV4-2 to TRBJ2-1; tentative D call: TRBD1 (6 bases). The sample comprised peripheral blood. The CDR3: CASSPGVGYNEQFF. The CDR3 region has the DNA TGTGCCAGCTCCCCAGGGGTAGGCTACAATGAGCAGTTCTTC.